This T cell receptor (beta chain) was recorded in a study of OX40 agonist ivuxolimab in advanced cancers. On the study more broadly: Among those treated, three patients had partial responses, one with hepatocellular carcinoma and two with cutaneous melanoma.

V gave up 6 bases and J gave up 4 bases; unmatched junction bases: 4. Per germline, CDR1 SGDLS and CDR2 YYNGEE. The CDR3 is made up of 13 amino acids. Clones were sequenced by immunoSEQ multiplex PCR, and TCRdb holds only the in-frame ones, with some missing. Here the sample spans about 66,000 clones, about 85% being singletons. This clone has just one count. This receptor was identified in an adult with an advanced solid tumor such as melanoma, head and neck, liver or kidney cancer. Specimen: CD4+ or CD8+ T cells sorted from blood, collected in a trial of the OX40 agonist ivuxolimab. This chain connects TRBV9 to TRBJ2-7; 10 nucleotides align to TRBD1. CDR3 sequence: CASKTGQGYEQYF. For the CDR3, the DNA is TGTGCCAGCAAAACGGGACAGGGGTACGAGCAGTACTTC.